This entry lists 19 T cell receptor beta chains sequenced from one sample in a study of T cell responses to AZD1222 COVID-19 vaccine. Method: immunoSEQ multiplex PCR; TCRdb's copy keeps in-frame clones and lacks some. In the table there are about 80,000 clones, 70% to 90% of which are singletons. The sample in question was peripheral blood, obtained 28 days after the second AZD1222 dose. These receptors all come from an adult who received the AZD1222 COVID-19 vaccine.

The CDR3 loop reads CASSQKSQYQETQYF. The DNA of the CDR3 is TGTGCCAGCAGCCAAAAGTCCCAGTACCAAGAGACCCAGTACTTC. The chain is built from TRBV3-1 (or the pseudogene TRBV3-2) and TRBJ2-5; D remains ambiguous. The CDR3 consists of 15 residues. The germline V gene encodes CDR1 LGHDT and CDR2 YNNKEL (reference sequence). V was pared by 2 bases and J by 0 bases, with 10 bases between.

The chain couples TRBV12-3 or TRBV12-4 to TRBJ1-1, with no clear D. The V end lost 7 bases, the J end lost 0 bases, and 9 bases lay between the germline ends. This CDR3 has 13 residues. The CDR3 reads CASTTEMNTEAFF. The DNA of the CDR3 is TGTGCCAGCACCACGGAGATGAACACTGAAGCTTTCTTT.

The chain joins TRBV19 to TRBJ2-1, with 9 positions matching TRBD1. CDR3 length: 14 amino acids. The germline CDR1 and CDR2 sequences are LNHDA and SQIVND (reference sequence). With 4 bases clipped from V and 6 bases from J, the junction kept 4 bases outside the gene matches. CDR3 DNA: TGTGCCAGTAGTACGCGGGACAGGGTCAATGAGCAGTTCTTC. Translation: CASSTRDRVNEQFF.

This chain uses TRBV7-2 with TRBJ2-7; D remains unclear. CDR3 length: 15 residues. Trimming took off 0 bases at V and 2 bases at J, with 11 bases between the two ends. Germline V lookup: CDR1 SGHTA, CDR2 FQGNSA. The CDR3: CASSLAGMGTYEQYF. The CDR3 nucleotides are TGTGCCAGCAGCTTAGCGGGGATGGGAACCTACGAGCAGTACTTC.

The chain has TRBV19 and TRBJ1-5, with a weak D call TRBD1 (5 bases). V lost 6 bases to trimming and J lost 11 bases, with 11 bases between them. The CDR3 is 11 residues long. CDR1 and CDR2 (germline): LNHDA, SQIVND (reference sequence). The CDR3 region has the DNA TGTGCCAGTAGAGACAGATTGTCCCAGCATTTT. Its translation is CASRDRLSQHF.

The CDR3 DNA reads TGTGCCAGCAGCCATGGAACCGGGGAGCTGTTTTTT. It yields the protein CASSHGTGELFF. The rearrangement joins TRBV7-3 to TRBJ2-2; D gene unclear. Germline loops: CDR1 SGHTA, CDR2 FQGTGA. Trimming removed 5 bases at V and 5 bases at J, with 6 bases between. The CDR3 sequence is 12 residues long.

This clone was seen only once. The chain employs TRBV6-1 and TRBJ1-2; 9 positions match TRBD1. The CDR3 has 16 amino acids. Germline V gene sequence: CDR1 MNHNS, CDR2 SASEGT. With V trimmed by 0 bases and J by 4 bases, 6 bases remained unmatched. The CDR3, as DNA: TGTGCCAGCAGTGAAGCCGCGGGACAGGGTGTCTATGGCTACACCTTC. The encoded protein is CASSEAAGQGVYGYTF.

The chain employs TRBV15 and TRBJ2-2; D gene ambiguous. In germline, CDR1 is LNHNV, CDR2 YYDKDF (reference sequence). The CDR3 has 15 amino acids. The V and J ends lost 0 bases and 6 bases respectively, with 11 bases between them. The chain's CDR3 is CATSRDRYTPGELFF. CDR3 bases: TGTGCCACCAGCAGAGATAGGTACACTCCCGGGGAGCTGTTTTTT.

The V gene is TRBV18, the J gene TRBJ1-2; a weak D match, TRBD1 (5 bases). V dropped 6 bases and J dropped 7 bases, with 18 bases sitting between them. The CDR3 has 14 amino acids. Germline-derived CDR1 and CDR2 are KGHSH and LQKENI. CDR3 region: CASSPETVRGGYTF. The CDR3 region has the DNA TGTGCCAGCTCCCCGGAGACAGTCCGCGGTGGCTACACCTTC.

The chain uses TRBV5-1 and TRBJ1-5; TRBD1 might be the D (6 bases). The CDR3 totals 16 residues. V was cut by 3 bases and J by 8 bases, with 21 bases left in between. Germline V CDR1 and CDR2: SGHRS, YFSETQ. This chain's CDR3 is CASSSTVREEGEPQHF. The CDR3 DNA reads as TGCGCCAGCAGCTCGACGGTTCGGGAGGAGGGGGAGCCCCAGCATTTT.

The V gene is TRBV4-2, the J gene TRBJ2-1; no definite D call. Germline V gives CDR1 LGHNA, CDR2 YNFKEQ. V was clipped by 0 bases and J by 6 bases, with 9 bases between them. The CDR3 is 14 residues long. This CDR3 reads CASSQDTTLNEQFF. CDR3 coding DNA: TGTGCCAGCAGCCAAGACACTACGCTCAATGAGCAGTTCTTC.

The CDR3 nucleotides read TGTGCCAGTAGTCCTCCCGGGGGGTCACTAGCCAAAAACATTCAGTACTTC. Translating it yields CASSPPGGSLAKNIQYF. The chain combines TRBV19 with TRBJ2-4, with 7 bases that match TRBD2. Unmatched junction bases numbered 10, after V lost 5 bases and J lost 0 bases. There are 17 residues in the CDR3. Germline assignment: CDR1 LNHDA and CDR2 SQIVND (reference sequence). The full variable domain, rest sourced from reference TRBV19 and TRBJ2-4, is DGGITQSPKYLFRKEGQNVTLSCEQNLNHDAMYWYRQDPGQGLRLIYYSQIVNDFQKGDIAEGYSVSREKKESFPLTVTSAQKNPTAFYLCASSPPGGSLAKNIQYFGAGTRLSVL.

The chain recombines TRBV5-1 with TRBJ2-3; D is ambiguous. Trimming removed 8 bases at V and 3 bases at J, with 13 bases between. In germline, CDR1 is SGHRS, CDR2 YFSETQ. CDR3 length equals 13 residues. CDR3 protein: CASSLRRTDTQYF. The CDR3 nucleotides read TGCGCCAGTAGCCTCAGGCGGACAGATACGCAGTATTTT.

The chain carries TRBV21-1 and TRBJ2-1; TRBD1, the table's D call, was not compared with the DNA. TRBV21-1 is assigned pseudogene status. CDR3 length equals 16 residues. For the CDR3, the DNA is TGTGCCAGCAGCATCCCCCCCAGGGGGTGGCACAATGAGCAGTTCTTC. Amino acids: CASSIPPRGWHNEQFF.

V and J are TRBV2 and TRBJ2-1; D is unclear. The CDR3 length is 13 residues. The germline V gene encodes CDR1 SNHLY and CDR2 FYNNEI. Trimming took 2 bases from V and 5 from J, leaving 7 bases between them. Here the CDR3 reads CASSEWGDNEQFF. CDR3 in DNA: TGTGCCAGCAGTGAATGGGGTGACAATGAGCAGTTCTTC.

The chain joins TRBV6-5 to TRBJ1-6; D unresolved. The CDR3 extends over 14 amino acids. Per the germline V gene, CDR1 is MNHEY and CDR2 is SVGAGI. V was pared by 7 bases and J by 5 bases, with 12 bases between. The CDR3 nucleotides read TGTGCCAGCACCAAAGGGATAGATAATTCACCCCTCCACTTT. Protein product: CASTKGIDNSPLHF.

This chain's CDR3 is CASSLVGTDREETQYF. The CDR3 region has the DNA TGCGCCAGCAGCTTGGTCGGTACGGACAGGGAAGAGACCCAGTACTTC. The chain has TRBV5-1 and TRBJ2-5; 8 bases align to TRBD1. V shed 0 bases and J 3 bases; nucleotides not matched to a gene: 7. The CDR3 length is 16 residues. Germline V gene lookup returns CDR1 SGHRS and CDR2 YFSETQ.

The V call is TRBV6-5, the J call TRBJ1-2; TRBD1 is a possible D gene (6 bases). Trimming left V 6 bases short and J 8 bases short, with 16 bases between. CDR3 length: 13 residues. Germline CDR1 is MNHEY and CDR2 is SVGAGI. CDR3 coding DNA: TGTGCCAGCAGCCCCCAGGGGCGAAGAGGCTACACCTTC. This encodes CASSPQGRRGYTF.

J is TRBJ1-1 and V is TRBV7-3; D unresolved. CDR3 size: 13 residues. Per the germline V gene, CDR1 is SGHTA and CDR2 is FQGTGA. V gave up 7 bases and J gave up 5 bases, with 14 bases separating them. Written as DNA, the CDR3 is TGTGCCAGCAAGAGCGGAATACAGACTGAAGCTTTCTTT. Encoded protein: CASKSGIQTEAFF. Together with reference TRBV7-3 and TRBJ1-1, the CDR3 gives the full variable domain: GAGVSQTPSNKVTEKGKYVELRCDPISGHTALYWYRQSLGQGPEFLIYFQGTGAADDSGLPNDRFFAVRPEGSVSTLKIQRTERGDSAVYLCASKSGIQTEAFFGQGTRLTVV.